This T cell receptor (beta chain) appears in the sequencing data of a study of read filtering for tumor transcriptome and immune sequencing. Study-level information: Mean patient age was roughly 66 years, range roughly 45 to 80; around 16 male, 14 to 15 female. After DNase treatment, RNA was made into whole-transcriptome libraries. The study, taken as a whole, reports: Compared with RNA-seq, IR-seq gave much higher clonotype depth and reliability.

This clonotype was picked up many times. Its target is unknown. Molecular barcoded adaptors covering alpha/delta and beta/gamma chains were used on 400 ng RNA. TCRdb itself ran the reads through MiXCR, one entry per CDR3 protein. The data show around 20,000 distinct CDR3 sequences, approximately 24% seen once. This sequence originates from a donor at least 40 years old with multiple myeloma. Sequencing was done on a sample of a population of CD138-negative cells sorted from bone marrow.

CDR3 DNA sequence: TGTGCCAGCACCCCACTCCGGGCAAGCAATCAGCCCCAGCATTTT. Residues: CASTPLRASNQPQHF. The chain is built from TRBV6-1 and TRBJ1-5; D remains ambiguous. Between the trimmed V and J ends, which lost 7 bases and 1 base, there was a span of 14 bases. The CDR3 spans 15 residues. Looked up from germline, CDR1 is MNHNS and CDR2 is SASEGT.